This TCR beta chain was retrieved from a study of response to subunit inactivated influenza vaccine. In TCRdb, the RT-PCR reads were re-called with MiXCR into one record per CDR3 protein. The sample lists about 500,000 distinct CDR3 sequences, roughly 7.6% seen once, with about 12% in the top ten. With regard to this clonotype: Its matching antigen is unknown.

Germline V CDR1 and CDR2: LGHNA, YNFKEQ. There are 16 residues in the CDR3. Trimming cost V 0 bases and J 6 bases; bases outside gene matches: 6. Study-level points and caveats: Authors suggested few new T cells are recruited by each seasonal influenza vaccination.

This TCR came from a man aged 50 to 69 who received an inactivated influenza vaccine. The material was PBMCs from blood, obtained less than 30 months after vaccination. The chain uses TRBV4-2 and TRBJ2-7, with TRBD1 identical over 12 bases. DNA of the CDR3: TGTGCCAGCAGCCAAGATCGGCTGGGACAGGGGGCCGAGCAGTACTTC. It specifies CASSQDRLGQGAEQYF.